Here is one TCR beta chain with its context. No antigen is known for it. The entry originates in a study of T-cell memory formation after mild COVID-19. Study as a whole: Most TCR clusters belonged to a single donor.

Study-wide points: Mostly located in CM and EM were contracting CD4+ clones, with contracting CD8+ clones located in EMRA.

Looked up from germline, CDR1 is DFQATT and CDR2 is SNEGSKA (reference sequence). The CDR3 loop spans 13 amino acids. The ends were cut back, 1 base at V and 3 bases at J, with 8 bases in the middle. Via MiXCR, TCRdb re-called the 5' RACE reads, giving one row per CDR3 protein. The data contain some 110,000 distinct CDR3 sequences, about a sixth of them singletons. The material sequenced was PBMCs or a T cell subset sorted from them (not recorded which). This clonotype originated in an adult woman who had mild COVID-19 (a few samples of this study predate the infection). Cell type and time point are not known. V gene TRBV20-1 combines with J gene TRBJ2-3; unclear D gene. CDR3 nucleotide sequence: TGCAGTGCTAGAGGAGATTTAACAGATACGCAGTATTTT. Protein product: CSARGDLTDTQYF.